The present entry profiles one TCR beta chain with its context. Germline assignment: CDR1 SGDLS and CDR2 YYNGEE. The CDR3 length is 16 residues. V trimming: 7 bases; J trimming: 4 bases; junction bases outside the gene matches: 14. These data are taken from a study of blood T cell repertoires in COVID-19. Looking at the study overall: Donors in the United States, Italy and Spain gave samples during acute or convalescent COVID-19. From T cells, B-cell-depleted T cells, or PBMCs came the material, which was cDNA or gDNA.

Repertoires were generated with immunoSEQ multiplex PCR, while TCRdb's copy carries only in-frame clones and drops some. The table includes 150,000 to 200,000 clones, roughly 85% detected once. The specimen was peripheral blood. The TCR originated in a woman in her 30s with acute or convalescent COVID-19. The J gene is TRBJ2-3, the V gene TRBV9; 8 bases match TRBD2. CDR3 sequence (DNA): TGTGCCAGCCGGGGGGGCGGCGGCAGGGCGGCAGATACGCAGTATTTT. Translating it yields CASRGGGGRAADTQYF. The entire variable domain, with the rest obtained from reference TRBV9 and TRBJ2-3, is as follows: DSGVTQTPKHLITATGQRVTLRCSPRSGDLSVYWYQQSLDQGLQFLIQYYNGEERAKGNILERFSAQQFPDLHSELNLSSLELGDSALYFCASRGGGGRAADTQYFGPGTRLTVL.